The 17 T cell receptor beta chains below all came from one sample that was sequenced in a study of T-cell reconstitution after alpha-beta-depleted transplantation in children. Preparation of the TCRbeta library was carried out with unique molecular identifiers. Using its own MiXCR run on the PCR reads, TCRdb lists one record per CDR3 protein. The sample holds some 450,000 distinct CDR3 sequences; around two fifths are singletons and the top ten take roughly a quarter. Sequenced material: PBMCs, taken before TCRalphabeta/CD19-depleted stem cell transplant. Receptors originate from a girl aged 2 to 10 with aplastic anemia, due to receive a stem cell transplant.

This clonotype was recorded at least ten times. The chain is built from TRBV4-2 and TRBJ2-7; 10 nucleotides agree with TRBD2. V lost 1 base and J lost 3; bases outside the gene matches: 3. This CDR3 is built from 15 residues. CDR1 LGHNA and CDR2 YNFKEQ come from the germline V gene. The CDR3 nucleotides read TGTGCCAGCAGCCAAGGGCTAGCGGGAGTCTACGAGCAGTACTTC. Translating it yields CASSQGLAGVYEQYF.

Many counts were recorded for this clonotype. This sequence joins TRBV20-1 and TRBJ2-3; weak D call: TRBD2 (5 bases). The CDR3 loop spans 15 amino acids. V gave up 1 base and J gave up 3 bases, with 14 bases separating them. Germline V lookup: CDR1 DFQATT, CDR2 SNEGSKA (reference sequence). This CDR3 is CSARGGSAPTDTQYF. In DNA, the CDR3 is TGCAGTGCTAGAGGCGGGTCAGCACCTACAGATACGCAGTATTTT.

This chain links TRBV5-1 with TRBJ2-3; no clear D gene. The germline V gene has CDR1 SGHRS and CDR2 YFSETQ. The CDR3 loop spans 13 amino acids. With 1 base removed from V and 2 bases from J, the gap between germline ends came to 5 bases. This CDR3 reads CASSLQDTDTQYF. In DNA, the CDR3 is TGCGCCAGCAGCTTGCAGGACACAGATACGCAGTATTTT.

This clonotype was observed a few times. The V gene is TRBV3-1, the J gene TRBJ2-1; 7 positions agree with TRBD1. The CDR3 runs to 14 residues. Trimming removed 2 bases from V and 5 bases from J; junction bases left unmatched: 3. Per germline, CDR1 LGHDT and CDR2 YNNKEL (reference sequence). Written as DNA, the CDR3 is TGTGCCAGCAGCCAACCGGGACAGAACAATGAGCAGTTCTTC. Its protein product is CASSQPGQNNEQFF.

This clonotype was counted at least ten times. The CDR3 loop is CASSHDGPNGDLHGTDTQYF. CDR3 DNA sequence: TGCGCCAGCAGCCACGACGGGCCTAACGGGGATTTGCATGGCACAGATACGCAGTATTTT. This sequence joins TRBV5-1 and TRBJ2-3, with D possibly being TRBD2 (5 bases). Germline V gives CDR1 SGHRS, CDR2 YFSETQ. This CDR3 is 20 amino acids long. V gave up 4 bases and J gave up 1 base, with 28 bases separating them.

This clonotype showed up just a few times. The chain recombines TRBV10-2 with TRBJ2-2; D may be TRBD2 (7 bases). The CDR3 loop spans 13 amino acids. V shed 4 bases and J shed 6 bases, with 9 bases lying between them. The germline V gene encodes CDR1 WSHSY and CDR2 SAAADI. The CDR3 here is CASSGGGAGELFF. As DNA, the CDR3 is TGCGCCAGCAGTGGGGGGGGCGCCGGGGAGCTGTTTTTT.

V and J are TRBV10-3 and TRBJ2-7, with TRBD2 as a possible D gene (8 bases). The CDR3 loop spans 18 amino acids. Germline V gene lookup returns CDR1 ENHRY and CDR2 SYGVKD. V lost 4 bases and J lost 2, with 24 bases in between. CDR3 residues: CAISGGLGDRTAAYEQYF. The CDR3 DNA sequence: TGTGCCATCAGTGGGGGACTAGGGGACAGAACAGCGGCCTACGAGCAGTACTTC.

V is TRBV20-1 and J is TRBJ2-1; possibly TRBD2 for D (6 bases). The CDR3 consists of 14 residues. The ends were cut back, 6 bases at V and 7 bases at J, with 19 bases in the middle. Germline V lookup: CDR1 DFQATT, CDR2 SNEGSKA (reference sequence). CDR3 amino acids: CSAVLAQTRNEQFF. In DNA, the CDR3 is TGCAGTGCCGTGCTAGCGCAAACTAGGAATGAGCAGTTCTTC.

In its sample, this clonotype was seen many times. The CDR3 nucleotides are TGTGCCAGCAGCCCCGTGGTCTCCCCGTTGGAAGATACGCAGTATTTT. It translates to CASSPVVSPLEDTQYF. The gene calls are TRBV5-5 and TRBJ2-3; no clear D gene. Trimming removed 4 bases from V and 5 bases from J, with 20 bases in between. CDR1 is SGHKS and CDR2 is YYEKEE in the germline V gene (reference sequence). The CDR3 runs 16 residues.

This clonotype was picked up a small number of times. The chain employs TRBV5-1 and TRBJ2-2; D unresolved. Trimming cost V 2 bases and J 3 bases, with 8 bases left between them. Germline V CDR1 and CDR2: SGHRS, YFSETQ. This CDR3 is 14 amino acids long. CDR3 sequence: CASSLRRDTGELFF. CDR3 DNA sequence: TGCGCCAGCAGCTTAAGAAGGGACACCGGGGAGCTGTTTTTT. Using reference TRBV5-1 and TRBJ2-2 for the parts outside the CDR3, the full variable domain is KAGVTQTPRYLIKTRGQQVTLSCSPISGHRSVSWYQQTPGQGLQFLFEYFSETQRNKGNFPGRFSGRQFSNSRSEMNVSTLELGDSALYLCASSLRRDTGELFFGEGSRLTVL.

The rearrangement uses TRBV4-2 and TRBJ1-1; tentatively, D is TRBD1 (5 bases). Trimming pared 0 bases from V and 1 base from J, leaving 18 bases between. The CDR3 totals 18 residues. Germline V gives CDR1 LGHNA, CDR2 YNFKEQ. CDR3 loop: CASSQDEAGLGPNTEAFF. DNA of the CDR3: TGTGCCAGCAGCCAAGATGAGGCCGGGCTGGGGCCGAACACTGAAGCTTTCTTT.

This clonotype was seen once. The rearrangement uses TRBV5-1 and TRBJ2-1; D is perhaps TRBD1 (5 bases). The ends were cut back, 2 bases at V and 5 bases at J, with 8 bases in the middle. This CDR3 spans 13 amino acids. Germline loops: CDR1 SGHRS, CDR2 YFSETQ. The CDR3 is CASSFDRHNEQFF. CDR3 sequence (DNA): TGCGCCAGCAGCTTTGACAGACACAATGAGCAGTTCTTC.

V and J are TRBV15 and TRBJ2-3; D unclear. The germline CDR1 and CDR2 sequences are LNHNV and YYDKDF (reference sequence). The CDR3 is 14 residues long. The V and J ends lost 3 bases and 2 bases respectively, with 9 bases between them. CDR3 nucleotide sequence: TGTGCCACCAGCAGCAGGATCCTCACAGATACGCAGTATTTT. Its protein product is CATSSRILTDTQYF.

This chain connects TRBV5-1 to TRBJ2-7, with no clear D. Trimming removed 0 bases at V and 0 bases at J, with 7 bases between. Germline CDR1 and CDR2: SGHRS and YFSETQ. CDR3 size: 14 residues. The CDR3, as DNA: TGCGCCAGCAGCTTGGTACTGAACTCCTACGAGCAGTACTTC. Translated, it gives CASSLVLNSYEQYF.

The chain couples TRBV20-1 to TRBJ2-1, with D maybe TRBD2 (6 bases). Germline V gives CDR1 DFQATT, CDR2 SNEGSKA (reference sequence). The CDR3 has 15 amino acids. CDR3 protein: CSPNRGRSGSNEQFF. The DNA of the CDR3 is TGCAGCCCCAACCGGGGGAGAAGTGGTAGTAATGAGCAGTTCTTC.

This clonotype came up a few times. CDR3 loop: CASSDRGNAGELFF. The CDR3 coding sequence is TGCGCCAGCTCAGACAGGGGAAATGCCGGGGAGCTGTTTTTT. J is TRBJ2-2 and V is TRBV5-1; the match to TRBD1 covers 8 bases. Germline CDR1 reads SGHRS; CDR2 reads YFSETQ. The CDR3 has 14 amino acids. The trim removed 7 bases at V and 6 bases at J, leaving 8 bases unmatched.

J is TRBJ1-2 and V is TRBV5-1; D is perhaps TRBD1 (5 bases). The V end was cut by 3 bases, the J end by 3 bases, with 12 bases between. CDR1 is SGHRS, CDR2 YFSETQ, per germline. The CDR3 is made up of 14 amino acids. Here the CDR3 reads CASSSTTGHYGYTF. DNA for the CDR3: TGCGCCAGCAGCTCCACTACAGGTCACTATGGCTACACCTTC.